This T cell receptor beta chain was obtained from a study of blood T cell repertoires in COVID-19. The CDR3 extends over 15 amino acids. The V gene end was trimmed by 6 bases and the J gene end by 4 bases; junction bases not matched to a gene: 5. Germline V gene lookup returns CDR1 LGHNA and CDR2 YSLEER. Original analysis: Scientists estimated how many nucleated cells there were by amplifying reference gene primers. The table came from immunoSEQ multiplex PCR; TCRdb's copy has only in-frame clones and leaves some out. V and J calls and clone size are as listed in that table; D and trimming were resolved from the DNA. The table shows 350,000 or so clones, with about 90% occurring only once.

The source is a man aged 18 to 29 with active or convalescent COVID-19. Specimen: peripheral blood. This sequence joins TRBV4-3 and TRBJ2-1, with 11 bases matching TRBD2. CDR3 loop: CASSLTSGTYNEQFF. CDR3 sequence (DNA): TGCGCCAGCAGTCTGACTAGCGGGACTTACAATGAGCAGTTCTTC.